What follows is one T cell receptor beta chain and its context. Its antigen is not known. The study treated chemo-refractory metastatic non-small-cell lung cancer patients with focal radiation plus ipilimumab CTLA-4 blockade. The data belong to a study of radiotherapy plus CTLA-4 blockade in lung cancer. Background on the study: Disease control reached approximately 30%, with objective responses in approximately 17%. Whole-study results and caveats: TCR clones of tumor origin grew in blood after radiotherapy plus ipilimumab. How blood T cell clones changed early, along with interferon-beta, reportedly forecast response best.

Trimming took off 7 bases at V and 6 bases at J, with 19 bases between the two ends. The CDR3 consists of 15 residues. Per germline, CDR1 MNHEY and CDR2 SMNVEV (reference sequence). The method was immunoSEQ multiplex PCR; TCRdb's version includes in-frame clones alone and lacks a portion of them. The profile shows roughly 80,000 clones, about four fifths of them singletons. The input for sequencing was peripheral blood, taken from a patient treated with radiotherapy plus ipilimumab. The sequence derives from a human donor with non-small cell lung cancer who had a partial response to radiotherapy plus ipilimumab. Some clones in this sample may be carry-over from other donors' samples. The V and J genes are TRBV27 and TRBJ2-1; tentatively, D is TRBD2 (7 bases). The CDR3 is CASTQRGGVGNEQFF. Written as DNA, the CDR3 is TGTGCCAGCACCCAAAGGGGGGGGGTTGGCAATGAGCAGTTCTTC.